The 29 T cell receptor beta chains below come from one sample, sequenced in a study of cytomegalovirus exposure and HLA in healthy donors. This PCR relied on a set of 60 Vbeta primers and 13 Jbeta primers. Only in-frame clones appear in the TCRdb table, and some are missing; sequencing was by immunoSEQ multiplex PCR. The top ten clones hold approximately 15% of a sample with 150,000 or so clones, about 80% of them seen once. Sequencing used PBMCs. All receptors come from a woman in her 40s in good health and CMV-seronegative.

The chain links TRBV4-1 to TRBJ1-5; TRBD1 is a possible D gene (6 bases). Trimming shortened V by 3 bases and J by 6 bases, and 9 bases separated the two germline ends. The CDR3 is made up of 13 amino acids. Germline CDR1 MGHRA, CDR2 YSYEKL. The CDR3 region is CASSQHRVQPQHF. CDR3 nucleotides: TGCGCCAGCAGCCAGCACAGGGTTCAGCCCCAGCATTTT.

The rearrangement uses TRBV19 and TRBJ1-2; no clear D. V gave up 5 bases and J gave up 1 base, with 8 bases separating them. Germline assignment: CDR1 LNHDA and CDR2 SQIVND (reference sequence). CDR3 size: 13 residues. In DNA form, the CDR3 reads TGTGCCAGTAGTTGGGAGTTTAACTATGGCTACACCTTC. This sequence encodes CASSWEFNYGYTF.

The chain recombines TRBV7-2 with TRBJ2-3; TRBD1 aligns across 10 bases. Germline V gene lookup returns CDR1 SGHTA and CDR2 FQGNSA. The CDR3 contains 16 residues. V shed 5 bases and J 2 bases; nucleotides not matched to a gene: 7. The CDR3 protein is CASSLRQGANTDTQYF. The CDR3, as DNA: TGTGCCAGCAGCCTACGACAGGGGGCGAACACAGATACGCAGTATTTT.

The gene calls are TRBV7-2 and TRBJ2-7; TRBD2 agrees at 8 bases. V lost 1 base and J lost 4; bases outside the gene matches: 6. The CDR3 consists of 15 residues. Germline CDR1 and CDR2: SGHTA and FQGNSA. The CDR3 sequence is CASSLDRGGRYEQYF. The CDR3 DNA reads as TGTGCCAGCAGCTTAGATCGCGGGGGGAGGTACGAGCAGTACTTC.

This clone came up a few times. V is TRBV28 and J is TRBJ1-4; 10 bases align to TRBD1. This CDR3 has 15 residues. From germline, CDR1 is MDHEN and CDR2 SYDVKM. V shed 4 bases and J 6 bases; nucleotides not matched to a gene: 5. CDR3 loop: CASSSRQGADEKLFF. CDR3 in DNA: TGTGCCAGCAGTTCCAGACAGGGGGCTGATGAAAAACTGTTTTTT.

The CDR3 loop is CASSPGGYRENIQYF. Written as DNA, the CDR3 is TGCGCCAGCAGCCCGGGCGGATACAGGGAAAACATTCAGTACTTC. The rearrangement joins TRBV5-1 to TRBJ2-4, with D possibly being TRBD1 (6 bases). The ends were cut back, 4 bases at V and 5 bases at J, with 16 bases in the middle. The CDR3 is 15 amino acids. The germline CDR1 and CDR2 sequences are SGHRS and YFSETQ.

This chain connects TRBV25-1 to TRBJ1-4; D gene ambiguous. This CDR3 is built from 14 residues. V lost 3 bases and J 5 bases, leaving 10 bases between the germline ends. Germline values: CDR1 MGHDK, CDR2 SYGVNS. The CDR3 spells CASSEAGLNEKLFF. In nucleotides, the CDR3 is TGTGCCAGCAGTGAGGCAGGTCTGAATGAAAAACTGTTTTTT.

Only one count was recorded for this clone. Here the CDR3 DNA reads TGTGCCAGCAGCGGAGGGTCCCTAAATTCACCCCTCCACTTT. Translating gives CASSGGSLNSPLHF. This chain connects TRBV9 to TRBJ1-6; no definite D call. This CDR3 region has 14 residues. Germline values: CDR1 SGDLS, CDR2 YYNGEE. Trimming left V 3 bases short and J 7 bases short, with 11 bases between.

The J gene is TRBJ2-4, the V gene TRBV19; no definite D call. CDR1 and CDR2 (germline): LNHDA, SQIVND (reference sequence). The CDR3 totals 16 residues. Trimming removed 6 bases from V and 3 bases from J, with 18 bases in between. CDR3 in amino acids: CASRAETASSKNIQYF. As DNA, the CDR3 is TGTGCCAGTAGGGCCGAAACCGCCTCTAGCAAAAACATTCAGTACTTC.

A single count supports this clone. The chain has TRBV7-3 and TRBJ1-3, with TRBD1 matching over 10 bases. CDR1 is SGHTA and CDR2 is FQGTGA in the germline V gene. Trimming at V came to 3 bases and at J to 4 bases, leaving 3 bases not matched to a gene. There are 15 residues in the CDR3. The CDR3 nucleotides are TGTGCCAGCAGCTTGGGGACAGGGGAAGGAAACACCATATATTTT. As protein: CASSLGTGEGNTIYF.

The rearrangement joins TRBV11-2 to TRBJ2-1, with D possibly TRBD2 on 5 matching bases. The germline CDR1 and CDR2 sequences are SGHAT and FQNNGV. V lost 5 bases and J lost 8, with 22 bases in between. CDR3 length equals 16 residues. CDR3 sequence: CASSPIRGARLYEQFF. In DNA form, the CDR3 reads TGTGCCAGCAGCCCCATCCGGGGAGCCCGTCTCTATGAGCAGTTCTTC.

J is TRBJ1-5 and V is TRBV19; 9 bases map to TRBD1. J was trimmed by 7 bases and V by 4 bases; bases with no gene match: 8. CDR1 is LNHDA and CDR2 is SQIVND in the germline V gene (reference sequence). The CDR3 has 15 residues. CDR3 amino acids: CASSRSRQGEQPQHF. CDR3 nucleotides: TGTGCCAGTAGTAGGTCCCGACAGGGGGAACAGCCCCAGCATTTT.

The rearrangement uses TRBV7-2 and TRBJ1-1; TRBD1 aligns across 7 bases. CDR1 SGHTA and CDR2 FQGNSA come from the germline V gene. The V gene end was trimmed by 3 bases and the J gene end by 2 bases; junction bases not matched to a gene: 3. This CDR3 has 14 residues. CDR3 sequence: CASSFDRVNTEAFF. In DNA form, the CDR3 reads TGTGCCAGCAGCTTCGACAGGGTAAACACTGAAGCTTTCTTT. Full variable domain (remainder filled in from reference TRBV7-2 and TRBJ1-1): GAGVSQSPSNKVTEKGKDVELRCDPISGHTALYWYRQSLGQGLEFLIYFQGNSAPDKSGLPSDRFSAERTGGSVSTLTIQRTQQEDSAVYLCASSFDRVNTEAFFGQGTRLTVV.

This chain uses TRBV27 with TRBJ1-2; 9 positions agree with TRBD1. CDR1 is MNHEY and CDR2 is SMNVEV in the germline V gene (reference sequence). V dropped 6 bases and J dropped 12; count of bases not matched to a gene: 11. The CDR3 totals 13 residues. As DNA, the CDR3 is TGTGCCAGCAGCCCCGGGACAGGGAGTAGCCACACCTTC. Protein: CASSPGTGSSHTF.

The chain couples TRBV28 to TRBJ1-4; perhaps TRBD1 as D (6 bases). V lost 5 bases, J lost 7 bases, and 17 bases lay in between. The CDR3 has 15 amino acids. Per the germline V gene, CDR1 is MDHEN and CDR2 is SYDVKM. CDR3 loop: CASSPAGGRGEKLFF. The CDR3 region has the DNA TGTGCCAGCAGTCCGGCCGGGGGGCGAGGTGAAAAACTGTTTTTT. The complete variable domain, with remaining parts taken from reference TRBV28 and TRBJ1-4, reads DVKVTQSSRYLVKRTGEKVFLECVQDMDHENMFWYRQDPGLGLRLIYFSYDVKMKEKGDIPEGYSVSREKKERFSLILESASTNQTSMYLCASSPAGGRGEKLFFGSGTQLSVL.

The V gene is TRBV7-6, the J gene TRBJ2-5; TRBD2 is a possible D gene (5 bases). CDR3 size: 14 residues. In germline, CDR1 is SGHVS, CDR2 FNYEAQ. Trimming stripped 5 bases from V and 5 bases from J, with 15 bases between. Here the CDR3 DNA reads TGTGCCAGCAGCCCTAGCAGCCCCGTGGAGACCCAGTACTTC. It specifies CASSPSSPVETQYF.

The chain links TRBV7-2 to TRBJ2-7; possible D gene TRBD1, 5 bases. Germline V gene lookup returns CDR1 SGHTA and CDR2 FQGNSA. The CDR3 sequence is 14 residues long. V dropped 4 bases and J dropped 7 bases, with 17 bases sitting between them. CDR3 nucleotides: TGTGCCAGCAGCTCCAGCAGGGAAGATTCGGAGCAGTACTTC. Translating gives CASSSSREDSEQYF.

The rearrangement links TRBV9 to TRBJ2-1, with D maybe TRBD2 (6 bases). Trimming shortened V by 4 bases and J by 4 bases, and 15 bases separated the two germline ends. This CDR3 comprises 15 residues. Germline V lookup: CDR1 SGDLS, CDR2 YYNGEE. The CDR3 DNA reads as TGTGCCAGCAGCTATGGGACTGGGGCATACAATGAGCAGTTCTTC. Encoded protein: CASSYGTGAYNEQFF.

The chain recombines TRBV9 with TRBJ2-3; 7 bases match TRBD2. This CDR3 is 18 amino acids long. V lost 0 bases to trimming and J lost 6 bases; unmatched junction nucleotides: 16. Per germline, CDR1 SGDLS and CDR2 YYNGEE. The CDR3: CASSVDPHGREIGDTQYF. The CDR3 nucleotides read TGTGCCAGCAGCGTAGACCCCCACGGGCGGGAGATAGGGGATACGCAGTATTTT.

The rearrangement uses TRBV6-5 and TRBJ1-1; D gene uncertain. This CDR3 is built from 15 residues. V lost 2 bases to trimming and J lost 7 bases, with 17 bases between them. Germline CDR1 MNHEY, CDR2 SVGAGI. The DNA for the CDR3 is TGTGCCAGCAGTTACATCGCCGGGGAACGGGATGAAGCTTTCTTT. This translates into CASSYIAGERDEAFF.

The chain couples TRBV4-3 to TRBJ2-2; the D is unclear. V lost 4 bases and J lost 6, with 9 bases in between. The CDR3 length is 13 residues. Germline loops: CDR1 LGHNA, CDR2 YSLEER. This chain's CDR3 is CASSLYSAGELFF. CDR3 bases: TGCGCCAGCAGCCTTTATTCAGCCGGGGAGCTGTTTTTT.

The genes are TRBV6-6 and TRBJ2-1, with TRBD2 matching over 8 bases. CDR3 length: 15 amino acids. The germline V gene encodes CDR1 MNHNY and CDR2 SVGAGI (reference sequence). V gave up 6 bases and J gave up 4 bases; unmatched junction bases: 8. CDR3 sequence reads: CASRPTSGVYNEQFF. CDR3 DNA sequence: TGTGCCAGCAGGCCCACTAGCGGAGTATACAATGAGCAGTTCTTC.

This clone occurred once. The chain employs TRBV28 and TRBJ2-1; 7 bases map to TRBD1. The germline CDR1 and CDR2 sequences are MDHEN and SYDVKM. Trimming at V came to 5 bases and at J to 5 bases, leaving 12 bases not matched to a gene. CDR3 length: 16 residues. CDR3 protein: CASSPRYRDRNNEQFF. The CDR3 DNA sequence: TGTGCCAGCAGTCCGCGTTACCGGGACAGAAACAATGAGCAGTTCTTC.

The rearrangement joins TRBV7-9 to TRBJ1-4; TRBD1 might be the D (5 bases). The CDR3 spans 14 residues. V lost 5 bases to trimming and J lost 5 bases, with 12 bases between them. Looked up from germline, CDR1 is SEHNR and CDR2 is FQNEAQ (reference sequence). The CDR3: CASSLRDLNEKLFF. In DNA, the CDR3 is TGTGCCAGCAGCCTCCGGGACTTGAATGAAAAACTGTTTTTT.

J is TRBJ2-5 and V is TRBV11-1; 8 bases map to TRBD2. Germline loops: CDR1 SGHAT, CDR2 FQDESV (reference sequence). The J segment lost 12 bases and the V segment lost 0 bases, leaving 0 bases of the junction unmatched. This CDR3 region has 11 residues. DNA for the CDR3: TGTGCCAGCAGCTTAGCGGGACTAGAGTACTTC. Translation: CASSLAGLEYF.

The chain links TRBV7-2 to TRBJ2-3, with 7 bases identical to TRBD1. V gave up 4 bases and J gave up 0 bases; unmatched junction bases: 10. This CDR3 has 17 residues. Germline V lookup: CDR1 SGHTA, CDR2 FQGNSA. CDR3 protein: CASSSQGQATSTDTQYF. CDR3 sequence (DNA): TGTGCCAGCAGCTCACAAGGACAGGCCACTAGCACAGATACGCAGTATTTT. Using reference TRBV7-2 and TRBJ2-3 for the parts outside the CDR3, the full variable domain is GAGVSQSPSNKVTEKGKDVELRCDPISGHTALYWYRQSLGQGLEFLIYFQGNSAPDKSGLPSDRFSAERTGGSVSTLTIQRTQQEDSAVYLCASSSQGQATSTDTQYFGPGTRLTVL.

V is TRBV9 and J is TRBJ2-1; 8 bases agree with TRBD1. CDR1 and CDR2 (germline): SGDLS, YYNGEE. The J segment lost 5 bases and the V segment lost 4 bases, leaving 11 bases of the junction unmatched. This CDR3 has 16 residues. CDR3 nucleotides: TGTGCCAGCAGCCCCACTATAGGGACAGGTAACAATGAGCAGTTCTTC. This encodes CASSPTIGTGNNEQFF.

The V and J genes are TRBV28 and TRBJ2-1; 7 bases agree with TRBD2. Germline loops: CDR1 MDHEN, CDR2 SYDVKM. The CDR3 length is 19 residues. Trimming cost V 1 base and J 3 bases; bases outside gene matches: 15. The CDR3 spells CASSLSTSFSSGVYNEQFF. DNA of the CDR3: TGTGCCAGCAGTTTATCTACCTCTTTCTCCAGCGGGGTCTACAATGAGCAGTTCTTC. The full variable domain, with the rest looked up from reference TRBV28 and TRBJ2-1, is DVKVTQSSRYLVKRTGEKVFLECVQDMDHENMFWYRQDPGLGLRLIYFSYDVKMKEKGDIPEGYSVSREKKERFSLILESASTNQTSMYLCASSLSTSFSSGVYNEQFFGPGTRLTVL.

The genes are TRBV5-1 and TRBJ2-7; D perhaps matches TRBD1 (6 bases). Deletions cut 4 bases from V and 1 base from J, with 15 bases between. In germline, CDR1 is SGHRS, CDR2 YFSETQ. The CDR3 contains 15 residues. CDR3 sequence reads: CASSATGFESYEQYF. CDR3 coding DNA: TGCGCCAGCAGCGCAACAGGGTTCGAGTCCTACGAGCAGTACTTC.